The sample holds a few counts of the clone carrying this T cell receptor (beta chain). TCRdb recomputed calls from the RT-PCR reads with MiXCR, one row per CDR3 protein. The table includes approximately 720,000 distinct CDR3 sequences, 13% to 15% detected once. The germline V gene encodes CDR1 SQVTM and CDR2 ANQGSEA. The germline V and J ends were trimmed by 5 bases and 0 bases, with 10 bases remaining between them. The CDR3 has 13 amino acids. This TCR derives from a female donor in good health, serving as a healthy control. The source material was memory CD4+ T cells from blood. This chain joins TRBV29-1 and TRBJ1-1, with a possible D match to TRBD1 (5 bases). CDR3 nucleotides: TGCAGCGTTAGGACAACCCTGAACACTGAAGCTTTCTTT. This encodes CSVRTTLNTEAFF.